Below, 32 T cell receptor beta chains from the same sample are listed, as sequenced in a study of T cell repertoires in cytomegalovirus infection. Each CDR3 protein is one row after TCRdb ran MiXCR on the reads. Of fewer than 550,000 distinct CDR3 sequences in the sample, about a quarter were seen once. Sequencing was performed on PBMCs. These receptor sequences come from a human donor in good health (CMV status not recorded). Some clones in this sample may be carry-over from other donors' samples.

The rearrangement uses TRBV28 and TRBJ1-1; D is undetermined. The length of the CDR3 is 15 residues. Deletions cut 7 bases from V and 5 bases from J, with 20 bases between. Germline V gives CDR1 MDHEN, CDR2 SYDVKM. The CDR3 sequence is CASIPAFGWVTEAFF. CDR3 sequence (DNA): TGTGCCAGCATTCCCGCCTTCGGGTGGGTAACTGAAGCTTTCTTT.

The chain is built from TRBV19 and TRBJ2-1; 10 bases line up with TRBD1. This CDR3 comprises 16 residues. Germline values: CDR1 LNHDA, CDR2 SQIVND (reference sequence). V lost 7 bases to trimming and J lost 6 bases; unmatched junction nucleotides: 12. The CDR3 DNA reads TGTGCCAGTAAATACCAGGGACAGGGGTTCGGCAATGAGCAGTTCTTC. Translating gives CASKYQGQGFGNEQFF. The full variable domain, with the rest looked up from reference TRBV19 and TRBJ2-1, is DGGITQSPKYLFRKEGQNVTLSCEQNLNHDAMYWYRQDPGQGLRLIYYSQIVNDFQKGDIAEGYSVSREKKESFPLTVTSAQKNPTAFYLCASKYQGQGFGNEQFFGPGTRLTVL.

This rearrangement joins TRBV6-2 or TRBV6-3 to TRBJ2-7; 8 bases align to TRBD1. In germline, CDR1 is MNHEY, CDR2 SVGEGT. Trimming took 5 bases from V and 2 from J; bases not matched to a gene: 2. The CDR3 contains 13 residues. The CDR3 sequence is CASSADRAYEQYV. CDR3 DNA sequence: TGTGCCAGCAGTGCGGACAGGGCCTACGAGCAGTACGTC.

The chain carries TRBV28 and TRBJ2-5; no definite D call. The germline V gene has CDR1 MDHEN and CDR2 SYDVKM. The V gene lost 5 bases and the J gene lost 0 bases, with 10 bases spanning the gap. The CDR3 covers 14 residues. In nucleotides, the CDR3 is TGTGCCAGCAGTATCCCACTGTACCAAGAGACCCAGTACTTC. Amino acid sequence: CASSIPLYQETQYF.

This clonotype was seen a few times. V gene TRBV27 combines with J gene TRBJ2-1; 9 bases are shared with TRBD2. The CDR3 contains 16 residues. Germline V gene data show CDR1 as MNHEY and CDR2 as SMNVEV (reference sequence). The V segment lost 4 bases and the J segment 7 bases; nucleotides outside the gene matches: 11. This CDR3 is CASSSRFSGRLNEQFF. CDR3 nucleotide sequence: TGTGCCAGCAGTTCCCGGTTTAGCGGGAGATTGAATGAGCAGTTCTTC.

The rearrangement uses TRBV4-1 and TRBJ1-3; D is unresolved. Germline loops: CDR1 MGHRA, CDR2 YSYEKL. This CDR3 region has 16 residues. Trimming pared 2 bases from V and 3 bases from J, leaving 14 bases between. The CDR3 DNA follows: TGCGCCAGCAGCCAACCAGGTGGCGCGGTTGGAAACACCATATATTTT. The encoded protein is CASSQPGGAVGNTIYF.

This clonotype was observed a handful of times. The V call is TRBV12-5, the J call TRBJ1-5, with D unclear. The CDR3 contains 16 residues. V shed 0 bases and J shed 0 bases, with 9 bases lying between them. Germline V gene data show CDR1 as LGHNT and CDR2 as FRNRAP. CDR3: CASGLVLHSSNQPQHF. The CDR3 DNA sequence: TGTGCTAGTGGTTTGGTACTTCACAGTAGCAATCAGCCCCAGCATTTT.

The rearrangement uses TRBV20-1 and TRBJ2-7; 11 bases map to TRBD1. V shed 3 bases, J shed 4 bases, and the junction held 2 bases outside the gene matches. Per germline, CDR1 DFQATT and CDR2 SNEGSKA (reference sequence). The CDR3 is made up of 13 amino acids. The CDR3 bases are TGCAGTGCTAGTGGGACAGGGGGATACGAGCAGTACTTC. As protein: CSASGTGGYEQYF.

The chain joins TRBV7-9 to TRBJ2-5; D not certain. The V gene lost 5 bases and the J gene lost 13 bases, with 14 bases spanning the gap. CDR1 is SEHNR, CDR2 FQNEAQ, per germline (reference sequence). The CDR3 loop spans 11 amino acids. CDR3 sequence (DNA): TGTGCCAGCAGCGCCGGACCGGCCCCGTACTTC. Encoded protein: CASSAGPAPYF.

V gene TRBV6-2 or TRBV6-3 combines with J gene TRBJ2-1; 12 nucleotides line up with TRBD2. Losses at the gene ends were 6 bases for V and 2 bases for J; bases not matched to a gene: 5. The CDR3 totals 16 residues. The germline CDR1 and CDR2 sequences are MNHEY and SVGEGT. CDR3 sequence reads: CASSRRLAGAYNEQFF. CDR3 DNA sequence: TGTGCCAGCAGCCGAAGACTAGCGGGAGCCTACAATGAGCAGTTCTTC.

With regard to this clonotype: A read error is possible here, since a much larger clone lies one base away. The V call is TRBV7-6, the J call TRBJ2-7; 11 nucleotides align to TRBD2. The V gene end was trimmed by 4 bases and the J gene end by 0 bases; junction bases not matched to a gene: 11. CDR1 and CDR2 (germline): SGHVS, FNYEAQ. CDR3 length: 18 amino acids. The CDR3 DNA follows: TGTGCCAGCAGCTCAAATGCGGGGACTAGCGGACTCTCCTACGAGCAGTACTTC. Translated, it gives CASSSNAGTSGLSYEQYF.

The rearrangement links TRBV29-1 to TRBJ2-7, with 8 bases lining up with TRBD2. Trimming at V came to 6 bases and at J to 1 base, leaving 5 bases not matched to a gene. The CDR3 extends over 13 amino acids. Germline values: CDR1 SQVTM, CDR2 ANQGSEA. CDR3 in amino acids: CSVKIAGSYEQYF. CDR3 in DNA: TGCAGCGTAAAAATAGCGGGGTCCTACGAGCAGTACTTC.

The rearrangement links TRBV7-2 to TRBJ1-1; D is undetermined. Trimming removed 8 bases from V and 7 bases from J, with 17 bases in between. The CDR3 has 13 amino acids. Germline V gives CDR1 SGHTA, CDR2 FQGNSA. CDR3 nucleotide sequence: TGTGCCAGCGAGCTTACGCCCGGCAGTGAAGCTTTCTTT. It codes for CASELTPGSEAFF. Filled out from reference TRBV7-2 and TRBJ1-1, the complete variable domain reads GAGVSQSPSNKVTEKGKDVELRCDPISGHTALYWYRQSLGQGLEFLIYFQGNSAPDKSGLPSDRFSAERTGGSVSTLTIQRTQQEDSAVYLCASELTPGSEAFFGQGTRLTVV.

At least ten counts were recorded for this clonotype. This chain links TRBV7-2 with TRBJ2-7, with TRBD2 identical over 12 bases. V lost 5 bases to trimming and J lost 6 bases; unmatched junction nucleotides: 8. This CDR3 has 15 amino acids. CDR1 and CDR2 (germline): SGHTA, FQGNSA. CDR3 sequence: CASSPGLAGGSEQYF. The CDR3 DNA sequence: TGTGCCAGCAGCCCGGGACTAGCGGGTGGAAGCGAGCAGTACTTC.

This sequence joins TRBV2 and TRBJ1-2, with D perhaps matching TRBD1 (5 bases). Germline-derived CDR1 and CDR2 are SNHLY and FYNNEI. The CDR3 spans 13 residues. The ends were cut back, 6 bases at V and 9 bases at J, with 17 bases in the middle. CDR3 DNA: TGTGCCAGCAGCTACCAATGGGACGTTCGCTACACCTTC. It is translated as CASSYQWDVRYTF. Full variable domain (rest looked up from reference TRBV2 and TRBJ1-2): EPEVTQTPSHQVTQMGQEVILRCVPISNHLYFYWYRQILGQKVEFLVSFYNNEISEKSEIFDDQFSVERPDGSNFTLKIRSTKLEDSAMYFCASSYQWDVRYTFGSGTRLTVV.

CDR3 in DNA: TGCAGTGCTCGTGGCGGACACCAAGAGACCCAGTACTTC. This gives the protein CSARGGHQETQYF. The genes are TRBV20-1 and TRBJ2-5; D is unresolved. The V end was cut by 5 bases, the J end by 0 bases, with 10 bases between. Germline V CDR1 and CDR2: DFQATT, SNEGSKA (reference sequence). The CDR3 length is 13 residues.

There are many counts of this clonotype. The rearrangement uses TRBV7-2 and TRBJ1-6, with a weak D call TRBD1 (5 bases). Germline loops: CDR1 SGHTA, CDR2 FQGNSA. V was trimmed by 2 bases and J by 5 bases, leaving 13 bases between them. This CDR3 has 16 residues. The CDR3 DNA is TGTGCCAGCAGCTTAAGGGGCCCGGGAGATAATTCACCCCTCCACTTT. This translates into CASSLRGPGDNSPLHF.

This clonotype came up many times. The chain recombines TRBV7-2 with TRBJ2-7, with unresolved D. CDR1 is SGHTA, CDR2 FQGNSA, per germline. CDR3 size: 14 residues. V dropped 2 bases and J dropped 0 bases, with 8 bases sitting between them. CDR3 nucleotides: TGTGCCAGCAGCTTATCCAGTGACTCCTACGAGCAGTACTTC. Amino acids: CASSLSSDSYEQYF.

In its sample, this clonotype was seen many times. The chain couples TRBV7-9 to TRBJ2-3; maybe TRBD1 (5 bases). V was clipped by 5 bases and J by 0 bases, with 9 bases between them. This CDR3 has 14 residues. Germline CDR1 SEHNR, CDR2 FQNEAQ (reference sequence). CDR3 in amino acids: CASSPQVSTDTQYF. CDR3 coding DNA: TGTGCCAGCAGCCCACAGGTCAGCACAGATACGCAGTATTTT.

The chain links TRBV11-2 to TRBJ2-4; D is perhaps TRBD2 (6 bases). The CDR3 covers 17 residues. Germline values: CDR1 SGHAT, CDR2 FQNNGV. The germline V and J ends were trimmed by 1 base and 7 bases, with 20 bases remaining between them. This chain's CDR3 is CASSLVTGVESRNIQYF. In DNA form, the CDR3 reads TGTGCCAGCAGCTTAGTTACGGGAGTCGAAAGTCGGAACATTCAGTACTTC.

The genes are TRBV25-1 and TRBJ1-1, with D maybe TRBD1 (6 bases). V lost 10 bases and J lost 3, with 21 bases in between. The CDR3 spans 15 residues. Germline values: CDR1 MGHDK, CDR2 SYGVNS. The CDR3 sequence: CATREGGARDTEAFF. The CDR3 DNA reads TGTGCCACCAGGGAGGGGGGGGCAAGGGACACTGAAGCTTTCTTT.

This clonotype was counted many times. The chain joins TRBV7-8 to TRBJ2-1; 8 bases are shared with TRBD1. The CDR3 is made up of 17 amino acids. Germline CDR1 is SGHVS and CDR2 is FQNEAQ. V lost 5 bases to trimming and J lost 3 bases; unmatched junction nucleotides: 12. DNA of the CDR3: TGTGCCAGCAGCCCCTCAGGGGGCGGGCGACACTACAATGAGCAGTTCTTC. Its protein is CASSPSGGGRHYNEQFF.

V and J are TRBV6-2 or TRBV6-3 and TRBJ2-2, with TRBD2 matching 7 bases. V shed 8 bases, J shed 5 bases, and the junction held 14 bases outside the gene matches. In germline, CDR1 is MNHEY, CDR2 SVGEGT. The CDR3 extends over 16 amino acids. CDR3 DNA: TGTGCCAGCGGGAAGGGCGGGAGTGGATGGACCGGGGAGCTGTTTTTT. Protein product: CASGKGGSGWTGELFF.

This clonotype was seen more than once but under ten times. The J gene is TRBJ1-2, the V gene TRBV6-5; D perhaps matches TRBD1 (6 bases). CDR1 is MNHEY and CDR2 is SVGAGI in the germline V gene. The CDR3 extends over 15 amino acids. Trimming shortened V by 0 bases and J by 8 bases, and 16 bases separated the two germline ends. CDR3 sequence (DNA): TGTGCCAGCAGTTACTCGAGCTCAGGGGCTGGAGGCTACACCTTC. The encoded protein is CASSYSSSGAGGYTF.

This clonotype has just a few counts. The chain combines TRBV5-1 with TRBJ2-5, with a tentative D call TRBD1 (5 bases). Germline loops: CDR1 SGHRS, CDR2 YFSETQ. V lost 0 bases and J 4 bases, leaving 16 bases between the germline ends. The CDR3 extends over 16 amino acids. The CDR3 DNA reads as TGCGCCAGCAGCTTGGAACGACAGTCAGTGGGAGAGACCCAGTACTTC. Translating gives CASSLERQSVGETQYF. The entire variable domain, with the rest obtained from reference TRBV5-1 and TRBJ2-5, is as follows: KAGVTQTPRYLIKTRGQQVTLSCSPISGHRSVSWYQQTPGQGLQFLFEYFSETQRNKGNFPGRFSGRQFSNSRSEMNVSTLELGDSALYLCASSLERQSVGETQYFGPGTRLLVL.

The CDR3 spells CASSFTGNTEAFF. The CDR3 region has the DNA TGTGCCAGCAGTTTCACAGGGAACACTGAAGCTTTCTTT. The V gene is TRBV12-3 or TRBV12-4, the J gene TRBJ1-1; a weak D match, TRBD1 (5 bases). The ends were cut back, 3 bases at V and 1 base at J, with 6 bases in the middle. The CDR3 extends over 13 amino acids.

The sample holds many counts of this clonotype. The rearrangement joins TRBV6-1 to TRBJ2-2; no reliable D call. Per the germline V gene, CDR1 is MNHNS and CDR2 is SASEGT. V gave up 8 bases and J gave up 0 bases, with 10 bases separating them. CDR3 length: 14 residues. The DNA for the CDR3 is TGTGCCAGCCGCGTAAGCGCGAACACCGGGGAGCTGTTTTTT. Its translation: CASRVSANTGELFF.

In its sample, this clonotype was seen many times. This chain joins TRBV7-9 and TRBJ2-2, with 9 bases that match TRBD2. V was pared by 5 bases and J by 3 bases, with 4 bases of the junction left unmatched. The germline V gene has CDR1 SEHNR and CDR2 FQNEAQ (reference sequence). This CDR3 has 15 residues. This chain's CDR3 is CASSPRLADTGELFF. DNA for the CDR3: TGTGCCAGCAGCCCCCGACTAGCGGACACCGGGGAGCTGTTTTTT.

The table lists this clonotype with a few counts. The CDR3 DNA follows: TGCAGTGCTGAAAGCCAGCTCGACACCACAGATACGCAGTATTTT. This sequence encodes CSAESQLDTTDTQYF. The chain combines TRBV20-1 with TRBJ2-3, with no clear D. CDR3 size: 15 residues. Germline assignment: CDR1 DFQATT and CDR2 SNEGSKA (reference sequence). V was trimmed by 5 bases and J by 2 bases, leaving 17 bases between them.

The CDR3 DNA sequence: TGTGCCAGTAGCAGAGACAGGGGGGATGTCGGGAGCTACACCTTC. Translated: CASSRDRGDVGSYTF. This chain uses TRBV19 with TRBJ1-2; 9 bases map to TRBD1. V shed 6 bases, J shed 9 bases, and the junction held 14 bases outside the gene matches. The CDR3 runs to 15 residues. Per germline, CDR1 LNHDA and CDR2 SQIVND (reference sequence).

The chain recombines TRBV20-1 with TRBJ1-1; D may be TRBD1 (5 bases). Germline assignment: CDR1 DFQATT and CDR2 SNEGSKA (reference sequence). The ends were cut back, 2 bases at V and 0 bases at J, with 13 bases in the middle. The CDR3 length is 15 residues. The CDR3 region is CSARWREGMNTEAFF. CDR3 DNA sequence: TGCAGTGCTAGATGGAGGGAGGGGATGAACACTGAAGCTTTCTTT.

The V and J genes are TRBV12-3 or TRBV12-4 and TRBJ1-2; weak D call: TRBD1 (5 bases). The CDR3 loop spans 15 amino acids. Trimming cost V 7 bases and J 3 bases, with 18 bases left between them. Here the CDR3 reads CASKRSGGTDYGYTF. CDR3 nucleotide sequence: TGTGCCAGCAAAAGGTCCGGGGGGACGGACTATGGCTACACCTTC.